A selection of T cell receptor beta chains follows, all from one sample in a study of glioma-infiltrating T cells after dendritic cell vaccination. Sequencing used immunoSEQ multiplex PCR; TCRdb keeps in-frame clones, though not all of them. Of some 73,000 clones in the sample, over 70% are singletons; the top ten hold 2% to 2.5%. Sequencing was performed on blood, taken before dendritic cell vaccination. Receptors originate from a human donor with glioblastoma. Each CDR3 is given with its conserved first and last residue.

v_call: TRBV5-1
j_call: TRBJ1-5
cdr3_aa: CASSLEGQGSQPQHF

v_call: TRBV4-1
j_call: TRBJ2-3
cdr3_aa: CASSLVPQAAAGDTQYF

v_call: TRBV5-4
j_call: TRBJ2-5
cdr3_aa: CASSLRLAGQETQYF

v_call: TRBV6-1
j_call: TRBJ1-5
cdr3_aa: CASSEALPGEAWHQPQHF

v_call: TRBV5-1
j_call: TRBJ2-7
cdr3_aa: CASSPRGGGGNEQYF

v_call: TRBV4-1
j_call: TRBJ2-3
cdr3_aa: CASSQTRGQGTDTQYF

v_call: TRBV5-6
j_call: TRBJ2-6
cdr3_aa: CASSLLRGFHSGANVLTF

v_call: TRBV9
j_call: TRBJ1-5
cdr3_aa: CASSVDSSNQPQHF

v_call: TRBV4-1
j_call: TRBJ1-2
cdr3_aa: CASSPFDRVHYGYTF

v_call: TRBV25-1
j_call: TRBJ1-3
cdr3_aa: CASSELGRYDSGNTIYF

v_call: TRBV7-8
j_call: TRBJ2-1
cdr3_aa: CASSLDLRDEQFF

v_call: TRBV2
j_call: TRBJ1-2
cdr3_aa: CASSPQGVHGYTF

v_call: TRBV29-1
j_call: TRBJ2-1
cdr3_aa: CSVRGGYNSYNEQFF

v_call: TRBV7-8
j_call: TRBJ2-5
cdr3_aa: CASSFMETQYF

v_call: TRBV21-1
j_call: TRBJ2-3
cdr3_aa: CASSRGLGARTDTQYF

v_call: TRBV30
j_call: TRBJ1-1
cdr3_aa: CAWIGGHTEAFF

v_call: TRBV29-1
j_call: TRBJ1-2
cdr3_aa: CSDSQGLSYGYTF

v_call: TRBV6-6
j_call: TRBJ1-2
cdr3_aa: CASSSPGGFGYGYTF

v_call: TRBV11-2
j_call: TRBJ1-2
cdr3_aa: CASSLERGANYGYTF

v_call: TRBV5-4
j_call: TRBJ1-3
cdr3_aa: CASSSEPVSGNTIYF

v_call: TRBV5-1
j_call: TRBJ1-3
cdr3_aa: CASSPNPGNTIYF

v_call: TRBV5-1
j_call: TRBJ1-5
cdr3_aa: CASSPQGAGNQPQHF

v_call: TRBV5-8
j_call: TRBJ2-7
cdr3_aa: CASSYQGVGYEQYF

v_call: TRBV7-2
j_call: TRBJ1-4
cdr3_aa: CASSLKFRQLTNEKLFF

v_call: TRBV7-6
j_call: TRBJ2-2
cdr3_aa: CASSSTGELFF